Included here is one T cell receptor beta chain sequence, with context. The source of the sample is a study of cytomegalovirus exposure and HLA in healthy donors. The PCR used 60 Vbeta and 13 Jbeta primers. Using immunoSEQ multiplex PCR, the repertoire was profiled, and TCRdb retains in-frame clones only, with some absent. The table includes approximately 250,000 clones, 70% to 90% detected once. This CDR3 is 15 amino acids long. CDR1 GTSNPN and CDR2 SVGIG come from the germline V gene (reference sequence). V was cut by 4 bases and J by 0 bases, with 12 bases left in between. This rearrangement joins TRBV30 to TRBJ1-4, with D perhaps matching TRBD1 (5 bases). What was sequenced was PBMCs. This receptor was identified in a girl aged 2 to 9 in good health and CMV-seronegative. Here the CDR3 DNA reads TGTGCCTGGACTTCAGGGATTGCAACTAATGAAAAACTGTTTTTT. It encodes CAWTSGIATNEKLFF.